These 10 T cell receptor beta chains were sequenced from one sample in a study of CD8 T cells in Susac syndrome. The RNA, roughly 0.5 to 1 ug, was put through reverse transcription using random hexamers. TCRdb independently ran MiXCR on the immunoSEQ multiplex PCR reads; one entry per CDR3 protein. Of roughly 180,000 distinct CDR3 sequences in the sample, around 94% were seen once. The sequenced sample consisted of CD4+ T cells from PBMCs. These receptors were obtained from a human donor in good health.

The chain has TRBV29-1 and TRBJ1-2; D remains ambiguous. Germline V CDR1 and CDR2: SQVTM, ANQGSEA. The CDR3 has 12 amino acids. Trimming left V 5 bases short and J 2 bases short, with 9 bases between. As DNA, the CDR3 is TGCAGCGTTCACCCGGACAACTATGGCTACACCTTC. The encoded protein is CSVHPDNYGYTF.

This clonotype was seen once. The CDR3 nucleotides are TGTGCCAGCAGCCAAGGACCAGGCGGCTACACCTTC. It codes for CASSQGPGGYTF. The chain recombines TRBV3-1 with TRBJ1-2, with D uncertain. V lost 1 base, J lost 8 bases, and 8 bases lay in between. The CDR3 runs 12 residues. CDR1 and CDR2 from the germline V gene are LGHDT and YNNKEL (reference sequence). The variable domain in full, completed from reference TRBV3-1 and TRBJ1-2, reads DTAVSQTPKYLVTQMGNDKSIKCEQNLGHDTMYWYKQDSKKFLKIMFSYNNKELIINETVPNRFSPKSPDKAHLNLHINSLELGDSAVYFCASSQGPGGYTFGSGTRLTVV.

This CDR3 reads CASSNRDSNTGELFF. The CDR3 nucleotides read TGTGCCAGCAGCAACCGGGACTCTAACACCGGGGAGCTGTTTTTT. The chain has TRBV7-9 and TRBJ2-2; maybe TRBD2 (6 bases). V was cut by 5 bases and J by 2 bases, with 12 bases left in between. Germline V gene data show CDR1 as SEHNR and CDR2 as FQNEAQ (reference sequence). The CDR3 consists of 15 residues.

V is TRBV12-3 or TRBV12-4 and J is TRBJ1-4; the D is unclear. With 7 bases removed from V and 2 bases from J, the gap between germline ends came to 11 bases. The CDR3 sequence is 14 residues long. Here the CDR3 reads CASNRGWTNEKLFF. The CDR3 nucleotides are TGTGCCAGCAATCGCGGGTGGACTAATGAAAAACTGTTTTTT.

The chain carries TRBV4-3 and TRBJ2-1, with D unclear. Germline V CDR1 and CDR2: LGHNA, YSLEER. V was pared by 2 bases and J by 4 bases, with 6 bases between. The CDR3 consists of 13 residues. CDR3 in amino acids: CASSQRTYNEQFF. The DNA for the CDR3 is TGCGCCAGCAGCCAACGCACGTACAATGAGCAGTTCTTC.

J is TRBJ1-2 and V is TRBV20-1, with D perhaps TRBD1 (5 bases). This CDR3 comprises 14 residues. Trimming stripped 0 bases from V and 7 bases from J, with 15 bases between. The germline CDR1 and CDR2 sequences are DFQATT and SNEGSKA (reference sequence). The CDR3 loop is CSAREPAQVTGYTF. CDR3 DNA sequence: TGCAGTGCTAGAGAGCCGGCACAGGTTACTGGCTACACCTTC.

This chain joins TRBV14 and TRBJ2-2; 8 bases align to TRBD2. There are 14 residues in the CDR3. V shed 6 bases, J shed 1 base, and the junction held 1 base outside the gene matches. Germline lookup yields CDR1 SGHDN and CDR2 FVKESK. CDR3 region: CASRLAVNTGELFF. The CDR3 bases are TGTGCCAGCAGACTAGCGGTGAACACCGGGGAGCTGTTTTTT.

The rearrangement joins TRBV9 to TRBJ2-1; TRBD1 is a possible D gene (5 bases). CDR3 size: 15 residues. Per the germline V gene, CDR1 is SGDLS and CDR2 is YYNGEE. Trimming stripped 0 bases from V and 4 bases from J, with 11 bases between. The CDR3 loop reads CASSVGQGTYNEQFF. CDR3 bases: TGTGCCAGCAGCGTAGGTCAGGGAACTTACAATGAGCAGTTCTTC. Based on the CDR3 plus reference TRBV9 and TRBJ2-1, the full variable domain is DSGVTQTPKHLITATGQRVTLRCSPRSGDLSVYWYQQSLDQGLQFLIQYYNGEERAKGNILERFSAQQFPDLHSELNLSSLELGDSALYFCASSVGQGTYNEQFFGPGTRLTVL.

The genes are TRBV6-2 or TRBV6-3 and TRBJ2-1, with TRBD1 as a possible D gene (6 bases). Trimming stripped 5 bases from V and 10 bases from J, with 15 bases between. The germline gives CDR1 MNHEY, CDR2 SVGEGT. CDR3 length: 13 residues. Written as DNA, the CDR3 is TGTGCCAGCAGTCGTAACAGGGTTGGCGAGCAGTTCTTC. Amino acids: CASSRNRVGEQFF.

The gene calls are TRBV30 and TRBJ1-6, with D uncertain. The CDR3 length is 15 residues. V shed 2 bases and J shed 7 bases, with 15 bases lying between them. CDR1 and CDR2 (germline): GTSNPN, SVGIG (reference sequence). The CDR3 DNA reads as TGTGCCTGGAGTCCCCCCCCGGTGTGGAATTCACCCCTCCACTTT. This gives the protein CAWSPPPVWNSPLHF.